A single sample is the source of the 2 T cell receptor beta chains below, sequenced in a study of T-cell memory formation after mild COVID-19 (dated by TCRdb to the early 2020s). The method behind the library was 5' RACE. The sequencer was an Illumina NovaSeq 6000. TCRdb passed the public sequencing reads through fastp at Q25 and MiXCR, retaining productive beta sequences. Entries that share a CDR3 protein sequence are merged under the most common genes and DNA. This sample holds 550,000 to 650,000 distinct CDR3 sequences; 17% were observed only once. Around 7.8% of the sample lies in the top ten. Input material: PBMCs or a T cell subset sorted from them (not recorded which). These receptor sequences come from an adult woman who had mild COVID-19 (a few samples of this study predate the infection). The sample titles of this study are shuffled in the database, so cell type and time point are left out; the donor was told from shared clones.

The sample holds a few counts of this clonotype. CDR3 residues: CASSSLRTGEKLFF. For the CDR3, the DNA is TGCGCCAGCAGCTCCCTCCGGACAGGGGAAAAACTGTTTTTT. The V and J genes are TRBV5-1 and TRBJ1-4; 8 bases align to TRBD1. V lost 3 bases to trimming and J lost 8 bases; unmatched junction nucleotides: 6. The CDR3 spans 14 residues. Germline V gene lookup returns CDR1 SGHRS and CDR2 YFSETQ.

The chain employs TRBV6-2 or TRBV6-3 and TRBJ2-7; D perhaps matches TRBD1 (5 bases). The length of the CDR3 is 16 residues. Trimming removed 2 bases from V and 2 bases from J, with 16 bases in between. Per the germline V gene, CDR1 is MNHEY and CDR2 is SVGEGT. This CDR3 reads CASSYPTYRTTYEQYF. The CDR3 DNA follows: TGTGCCAGCAGTTACCCGACATACAGGACCACCTACGAGCAGTACTTC.